This T cell receptor beta chain is from a study of cytomegalovirus exposure and HLA in healthy donors. The PCR made use of 60 Vbeta and 13 Jbeta primers. Profiling relied on immunoSEQ multiplex PCR, and the TCRdb table lists in-frame clones only, not all of them. Here the sample spans some 67,000 clones, about three quarters being singletons. Only a few counts were recorded for this clone. Antigen unknown. Findings of the study overall: Reports state that TCR beta sequences accurately predicted most subjects' HLA-A and HLA-B alleles.

The sequenced material came from PBMCs. This TCR came from a man aged 40-49 years in good health and CMV-seronegative.

CDR3: CASSAEEYNEQFF. The CDR3 DNA sequence: TGTGCCAGCAGTGCAGAGGAGTACAATGAGCAGTTCTTC. This sequence joins TRBV6-4 and TRBJ2-1, with no clear D. Germline V gives CDR1 MRHNA, CDR2 SNTAGT. Between the trimmed V and J ends, which lost 4 bases and 4 bases, there was a span of 8 bases. This CDR3 comprises 13 residues.